This T cell receptor (beta chain) was observed in a study of blood T cells in healthy people across ages. Whole-study findings and limits: When set beside aged donors, long-lived donors presented more naive CD4+ cells and higher diversity.

As concerns this clonotype: The target antigen is unknown.

Trimming at V came to 6 bases and at J to 7 bases, leaving 12 bases not matched to a gene. This CDR3 is built from 15 residues. CDR1 and CDR2 (germline): MNHNS, SASEGT. Sample-barcoded 5' priming and a J-beta primer mix drove a second PCR of roughly 6 to 12 cycles. Each CDR3 protein gets one entry after TCRdb re-called the 5' RACE reads with MiXCR. The data hold fewer than 900,000 distinct CDR3 sequences, with roughly 45% observed a single time. Input material: blood. The V gene is TRBV6-1, the J gene TRBJ2-7, with 10 bases lining up with TRBD2. The receptor's source is a woman in her sixties or seventies in good health. DNA of the CDR3: TGTGCCAGCAGAATAGCGGGGGGAGCCAACAATGAGCAGTACTTC. Protein: CASRIAGGANNEQYF.